Listed here are 21 T cell receptor beta chains from one sample, sequenced in a study of blood T cell repertoires in COVID-19. TCRdb's table, derived via immunoSEQ multiplex PCR, lists solely in-frame clones and lacks some. The sample records 55,000 to 80,000 clones, around 85% being singletons. The sample taken for sequencing was peripheral blood. The receptor source for this set is a human donor in a cohort sampled during active COVID-19.

The V gene is TRBV5-1, the J gene TRBJ2-1, with 10 bases that match TRBD1. V shed 4 bases and J 6 bases; nucleotides not matched to a gene: 4. Germline V gene data show CDR1 as SGHRS and CDR2 as YFSETQ. This CDR3 is 14 amino acids long. For the CDR3, the DNA is TGCGCCAGCAGCGGCGGGACAGGGGTCAATGAGCAGTTCTTC. It yields the protein CASSGGTGVNEQFF.

The J gene is TRBJ1-2, the V gene TRBV7-2, with 11 bases matching TRBD1. The CDR3 is 17 amino acids. The V and J ends lost 1 base and 4 bases, in that order; junction bases with no gene match: 8. Germline values: CDR1 SGHTA, CDR2 FQGNSA. CDR3: CASSLEGGQGGSYGYTF. CDR3 in DNA: TGTGCCAGCAGCTTAGAGGGGGGACAGGGGGGATCCTATGGCTACACCTTC.

The chain couples TRBV4-2 to TRBJ2-7, with D possibly TRBD1 on 7 matching bases. Trimming removed 1 base at V and 6 bases at J, with 19 bases between. The CDR3 has 16 residues. The germline CDR1 and CDR2 sequences are LGHNA and YNFKEQ. The CDR3 spells CASSQVGGGRFTEQYF. In DNA, the CDR3 is TGTGCCAGCAGCCAAGTAGGAGGGGGCCGTTTTACCGAGCAGTACTTC.

V and J are TRBV15 and TRBJ2-5; weak D call: TRBD1 (5 bases). CDR3 length: 15 amino acids. V was trimmed by 0 bases and J by 5 bases, leaving 13 bases between them. Germline values: CDR1 LNHNV, CDR2 YYDKDF (reference sequence). The CDR3 nucleotides are TGTGCCACCAGCAGAGATGTCCTAGGGGCGGAGACCCAGTACTTC. Translating it yields CATSRDVLGAETQYF.

The chain employs TRBV7-2 and TRBJ2-2; the match to TRBD2 covers 7 bases. CDR1 is SGHTA and CDR2 is FQGNSA in the germline V gene. CDR3 size: 15 residues. Trimming cost V 5 bases and J 4 bases; bases outside gene matches: 7. The DNA for the CDR3 is TGTGCCAGCAGCCAGAGCGGGGTTGGCACCGGGGAGCTGTTTTTT. Translated: CASSQSGVGTGELFF.

The genes are TRBV3-1 (or the pseudogene TRBV3-2) and TRBJ1-1, with TRBD1 matching over 8 bases. V lost 4 bases to trimming and J lost 3 bases; unmatched junction nucleotides: 4. CDR1 is LGHDT, CDR2 YNNKEL, per germline (reference sequence). This CDR3 is 14 amino acids long. The CDR3 spells CASSPDRADTEAFF. CDR3 in DNA: TGTGCCAGCAGCCCGGACAGGGCGGACACTGAAGCTTTCTTT.

The rearrangement links TRBV19 to TRBJ1-5, with D perhaps matching TRBD1 (6 bases). There are 14 residues in the CDR3. Germline V gene data show CDR1 as LNHDA and CDR2 as SQIVND (reference sequence). Deletions cut 3 bases from V and 3 bases from J, with 9 bases between. The CDR3 spells CASSMDSSNQPQHF. DNA of the CDR3: TGTGCCAGTAGTATGGACAGTTCCAATCAGCCCCAGCATTTT.

The gene calls are TRBV29-1 and TRBJ1-1, with 7 bases identical to TRBD1. Germline CDR1 SQVTM, CDR2 ANQGSEA. Trimming took 6 bases from V and 8 from J; bases not matched to a gene: 15. The CDR3 runs 14 residues. The chain's CDR3 is CSVRDRATNREAFF. The CDR3 nucleotides read TGCAGCGTCCGGGACAGAGCAACGAACAGGGAAGCTTTCTTT.

This clone is judged medium-sized (0.01 to 0.1%). The genes are TRBV7-9 and TRBJ1-2; 8 positions match TRBD1. Germline V gene data show CDR1 as SEHNR and CDR2 as FQNEAQ (reference sequence). This CDR3 region has 14 residues. Trimming took 5 bases from V and 3 from J; bases not matched to a gene: 5. CDR3 in DNA: TGTGCCAGCAGCGCTGGACAGGGCGACTATGGCTACACCTTC. This translates into CASSAGQGDYGYTF.

The rearrangement links TRBV2 to TRBJ2-5; the match to TRBD2 covers 9 bases. Germline-derived CDR1 and CDR2 are SNHLY and FYNNEI. Trimming took 6 bases from V and 0 from J; bases not matched to a gene: 5. CDR3 length: 15 residues. CDR3 sequence: CASSQRGAYQETQYF. The CDR3 DNA reads TGTGCCAGCAGCCAGCGGGGGGCCTACCAAGAGACCCAGTACTTC.

V usage is TRBV27 and J usage is TRBJ1-5, with TRBD1 matching over 10 bases. Germline CDR1 and CDR2: MNHEY and SMNVEV (reference sequence). With 5 bases clipped from V and 7 bases from J, the junction kept 14 bases outside the gene matches. The CDR3 runs 17 residues. The CDR3, as DNA: TGTGCCAGCAGTGCGACAGGGGGCTCGGTGGGAGGCCAGCCCCAGCATTTT. Protein: CASSATGGSVGGQPQHF.

The gene calls are TRBV11-2 and TRBJ2-5; TRBD2 matches 10 bases. The CDR3 has 16 amino acids. Germline CDR1 is SGHAT and CDR2 is FQNNGV. With V trimmed by 4 bases and J by 7 bases, 12 bases remained unmatched. In DNA form, the CDR3 reads TGTGCCAGCAGCTCCCTAGCGGGGGTGCAGGTCGGGACCCAGTACTTC. Residues: CASSSLAGVQVGTQYF.

This sequence joins TRBV5-1 and TRBJ2-5; D may be TRBD2 (5 bases). This CDR3 has 15 residues. From germline, CDR1 is SGHRS and CDR2 YFSETQ. The V and J ends lost 4 bases and 4 bases respectively, with 17 bases between them. The CDR3 nucleotides are TGCGCCAGCAGCCCCGGGATTGTTGGTAGAGAGACCCAGTACTTC. This gives the protein CASSPGIVGRETQYF.

This rearrangement joins TRBV2 to TRBJ1-5; 7 nucleotides agree with TRBD1. CDR1 and CDR2 (germline): SNHLY, FYNNEI. This CDR3 region has 13 residues. The ends lost 7 bases at V and 6 bases at J; junction bases unmatched: 6. The CDR3 nucleotides are TGTGCCAGCATGAGGGGGCGCGGTCAGCCCCAGCATTTT. This codes for CASMRGRGQPQHF.

The chain is built from TRBV7-2 and TRBJ1-5; 9 bases align to TRBD1. Losses at the gene ends were 5 bases for V and 6 bases for J; bases not matched to a gene: 5. The CDR3 extends over 14 amino acids. Germline CDR1 reads SGHTA; CDR2 reads FQGNSA. The CDR3 sequence: CASSPGTGSQPQHF. CDR3 DNA sequence: TGTGCCAGCAGCCCCGGGACAGGGAGTCAGCCCCAGCATTTT.

This clone showed up just a few times. The gene calls are TRBV19 and TRBJ1-5; a possible D gene is TRBD1 (5 bases). Germline V gene sequence: CDR1 LNHDA, CDR2 SQIVND (reference sequence). The CDR3 runs 15 residues. Trimming took off 7 bases at V and 3 bases at J, with 16 bases between the two ends. In nucleotides, the CDR3 is TGTGCCAGTACCCCTTGGTGGGGCGACAATCAGCCCCAGCATTTT. Its translation is CASTPWWGDNQPQHF.

The CDR3 spells CASSPGLDQPQHF. The DNA of the CDR3 is TGTGCCAGCAGCCCGGGGTTAGATCAGCCCCAGCATTTT. The chain combines TRBV3-1 (or the pseudogene TRBV3-2) with TRBJ1-5; D call uncertain. V shed 4 bases and J shed 5 bases, with 9 bases lying between them. Per the germline V gene, CDR1 is LGHDT and CDR2 is YNNKEL (reference sequence). The length of the CDR3 is 13 residues.

This clone was counted once. This rearrangement joins TRBV5-6 to TRBJ1-6; 10 nucleotides agree with TRBD1. Germline values: CDR1 SGHDT, CDR2 YYEEEE. CDR3 size: 14 residues. The junction had 7 bases not matched to a gene; V was cut back by 6 bases and J by 10 bases. The CDR3 nucleotides read TGTGCCAGCACTCCGGGACAGGGGTGGTCACCCCTCCACTTT. Its protein product is CASTPGQGWSPLHF. Full variable domain (rest looked up from reference TRBV5-6 and TRBJ1-6): DAGVTQSPTHLIKTRGQQVTLRCSPKSGHDTVSWYQQALGQGPQFIFQYYEEEERQRGNFPDRFSGHQFPNYSSELNVNALLLGDSALYLCASTPGQGWSPLHFGNGTRLTVT.

V is TRBV29-1 and J is TRBJ2-7; 8 bases line up with TRBD1. The trim removed 4 bases at V and 0 bases at J, leaving 5 bases unmatched. The CDR3 spans 14 residues. Germline values: CDR1 SQVTM, CDR2 ANQGSEA. The CDR3 reads CSVGGQGSSYEQYF. CDR3 coding DNA: TGCAGCGTTGGTGGACAGGGAAGCTCCTACGAGCAGTACTTC.

Here the CDR3 DNA reads TGCGCCAGCAGCCAAGTGAGGTCCGGGGGCAATCAGCCCCAGCATTTT. This sequence encodes CASSQVRSGGNQPQHF. The V and J genes are TRBV4-1 and TRBJ1-5; D uncertain. CDR1 is MGHRA and CDR2 is YSYEKL in the germline V gene. V was cut by 1 base and J by 2 bases, with 12 bases left in between. The CDR3 is 16 amino acids.

The chain has TRBV7-9 and TRBJ2-2; TRBD1 matches at 7 bases. V dropped 5 bases and J dropped 3; count of bases not matched to a gene: 6. Germline V lookup: CDR1 SEHNR, CDR2 FQNEAQ (reference sequence). This CDR3 has 15 residues. The CDR3: CASSPRQGYTGELFF. CDR3 nucleotides: TGTGCCAGCAGCCCACGACAGGGCTACACCGGGGAGCTGTTTTTT.